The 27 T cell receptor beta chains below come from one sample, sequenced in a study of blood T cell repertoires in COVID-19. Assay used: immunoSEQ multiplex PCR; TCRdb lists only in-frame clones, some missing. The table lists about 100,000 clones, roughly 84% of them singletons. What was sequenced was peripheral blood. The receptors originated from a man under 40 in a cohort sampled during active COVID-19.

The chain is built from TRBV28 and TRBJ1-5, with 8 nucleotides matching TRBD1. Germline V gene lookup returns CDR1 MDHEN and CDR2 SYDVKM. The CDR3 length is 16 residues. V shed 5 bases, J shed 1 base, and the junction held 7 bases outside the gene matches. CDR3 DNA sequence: TGTGCCAGCAGTCCCCGGACAGGGAGCAGCAATCAGCCCCAGCATTTT. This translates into CASSPRTGSSNQPQHF. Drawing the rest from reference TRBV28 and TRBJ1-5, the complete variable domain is DVKVTQSSRYLVKRTGEKVFLECVQDMDHENMFWYRQDPGLGLRLIYFSYDVKMKEKGDIPEGYSVSREKKERFSLILESASTNQTSMYLCASSPRTGSSNQPQHFGDGTRLSIL.

For the CDR3, the DNA is TGTGCCAGTAGTATAGGGCAGGGTCGAGAGACCCAGTACTTC. Its protein is CASSIGQGRETQYF. The chain links TRBV19 to TRBJ2-5; D might be TRBD1 (5 bases). Per the germline V gene, CDR1 is LNHDA and CDR2 is SQIVND (reference sequence). V was clipped by 1 base and J by 4 bases, with 10 bases between them. There are 14 residues in the CDR3.

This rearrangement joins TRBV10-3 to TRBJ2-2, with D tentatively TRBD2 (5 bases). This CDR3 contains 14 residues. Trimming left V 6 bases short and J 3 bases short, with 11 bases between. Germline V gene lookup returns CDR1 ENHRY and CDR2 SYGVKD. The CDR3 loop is CAISRQEDTGELFF. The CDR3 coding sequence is TGTGCCATCAGCCGGCAGGAGGACACCGGGGAGCTGTTTTTT.

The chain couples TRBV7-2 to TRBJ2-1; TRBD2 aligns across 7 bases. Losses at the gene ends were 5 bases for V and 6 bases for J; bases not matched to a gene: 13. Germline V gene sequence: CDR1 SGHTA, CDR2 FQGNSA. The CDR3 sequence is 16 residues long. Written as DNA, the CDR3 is TGTGCCAGCAGCCTTAGTTACGGGACTACAATCAATGAGCAGTTCTTC. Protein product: CASSLSYGTTINEQFF.

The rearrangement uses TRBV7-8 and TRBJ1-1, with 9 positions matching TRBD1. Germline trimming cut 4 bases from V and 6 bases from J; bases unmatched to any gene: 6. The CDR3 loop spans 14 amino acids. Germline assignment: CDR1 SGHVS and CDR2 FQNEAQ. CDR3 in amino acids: CASSWDRVRAEAFF. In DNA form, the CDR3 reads TGTGCCAGCAGCTGGGACAGGGTGAGGGCTGAAGCTTTCTTT. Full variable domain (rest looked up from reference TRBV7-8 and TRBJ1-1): GAGVSQSPRYKVAKRGQDVALRCDPISGHVSLFWYQQALGQGPEFLTYFQNEAQLDKSGLPSDRFFAERPEGSVSTLKIQRTQQEDSAVYLCASSWDRVRAEAFFGQGTRLTVV.

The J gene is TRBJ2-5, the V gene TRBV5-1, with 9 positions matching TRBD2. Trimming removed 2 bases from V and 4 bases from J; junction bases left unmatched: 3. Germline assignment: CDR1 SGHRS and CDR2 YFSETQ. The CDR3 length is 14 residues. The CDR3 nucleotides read TGCGCCAGCAGCTTCGGACTAGCGTTAGAGACCCAGTACTTC. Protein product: CASSFGLALETQYF.

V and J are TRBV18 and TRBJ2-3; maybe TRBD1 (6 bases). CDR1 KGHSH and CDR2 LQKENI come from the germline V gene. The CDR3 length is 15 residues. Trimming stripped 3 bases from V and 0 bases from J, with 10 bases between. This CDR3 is CASSPDSTSTDTQYF. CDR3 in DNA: TGTGCCAGCTCACCGGACAGTACTAGCACAGATACGCAGTATTTT.

CDR3 bases: TGTGCCACTCGACCTCCCGGAGGGTTTGGGACTGAAGCTTTCTTT. Amino acid sequence: CATRPPGGFGTEAFF. The chain is built from TRBV19 and TRBJ1-1; no clear D. CDR3 length: 15 residues. Germline values: CDR1 LNHDA, CDR2 SQIVND (reference sequence). V was trimmed by 10 bases and J by 5 bases, leaving 23 bases between them. Full variable domain (missing parts from reference TRBV19 and TRBJ1-1): DGGITQSPKYLFRKEGQNVTLSCEQNLNHDAMYWYRQDPGQGLRLIYYSQIVNDFQKGDIAEGYSVSREKKESFPLTVTSAQKNPTAFYLCATRPPGGFGTEAFFGQGTRLTVV.

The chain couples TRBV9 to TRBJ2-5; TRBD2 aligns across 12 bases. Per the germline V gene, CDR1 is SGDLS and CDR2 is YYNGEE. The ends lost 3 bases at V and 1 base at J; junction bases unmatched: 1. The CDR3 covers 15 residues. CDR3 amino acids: CASSAGLAGQETQYF. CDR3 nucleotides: TGTGCCAGCAGCGCGGGACTAGCGGGCCAAGAGACCCAGTACTTC.

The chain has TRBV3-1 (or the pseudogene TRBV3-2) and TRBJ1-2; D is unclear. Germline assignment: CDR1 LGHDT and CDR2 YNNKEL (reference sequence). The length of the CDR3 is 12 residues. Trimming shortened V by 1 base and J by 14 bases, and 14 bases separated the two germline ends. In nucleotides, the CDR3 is TGTGCCAGCAGCCAAGCGGTGAACCTACTAACCTTC. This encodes CASSQAVNLLTF.

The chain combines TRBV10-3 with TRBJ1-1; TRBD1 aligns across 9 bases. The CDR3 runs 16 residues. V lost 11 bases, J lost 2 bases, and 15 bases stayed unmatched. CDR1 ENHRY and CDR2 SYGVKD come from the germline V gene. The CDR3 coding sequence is TGTGCCGCTCGGGGGACACAGGGGGCGGGAAACACTGAAGCTTTCTTT. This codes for CAARGTQGAGNTEAFF.

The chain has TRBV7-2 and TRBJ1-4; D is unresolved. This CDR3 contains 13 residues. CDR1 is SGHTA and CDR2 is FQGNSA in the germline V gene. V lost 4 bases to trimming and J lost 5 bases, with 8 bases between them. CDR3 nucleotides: TGTGCCAGCAGCTCCCCAGGCAATGAAAAACTGTTTTTT. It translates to CASSSPGNEKLFF.

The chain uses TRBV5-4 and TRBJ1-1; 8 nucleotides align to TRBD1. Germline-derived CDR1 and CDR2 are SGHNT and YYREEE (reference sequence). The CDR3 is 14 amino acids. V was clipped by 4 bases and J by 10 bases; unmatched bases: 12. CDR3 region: CASSTGQGWVGAFF. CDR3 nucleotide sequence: TGTGCCAGCAGCACCGGACAGGGATGGGTAGGAGCTTTCTTT.

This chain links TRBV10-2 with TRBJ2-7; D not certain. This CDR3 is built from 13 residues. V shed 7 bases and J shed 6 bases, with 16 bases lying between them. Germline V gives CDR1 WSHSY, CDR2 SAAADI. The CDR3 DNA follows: TGCGCCAGCATGAGTGAGAGGCTACGCGAGCAGTACTTC. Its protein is CASMSERLREQYF.

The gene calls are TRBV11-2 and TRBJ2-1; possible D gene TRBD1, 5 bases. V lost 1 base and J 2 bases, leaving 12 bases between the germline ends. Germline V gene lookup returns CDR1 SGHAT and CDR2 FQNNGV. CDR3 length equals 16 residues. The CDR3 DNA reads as TGTGCCAGCAGCTTAGTAGGGGCCCGGGCCTACAATGAGCAGTTCTTC. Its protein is CASSLVGARAYNEQFF.

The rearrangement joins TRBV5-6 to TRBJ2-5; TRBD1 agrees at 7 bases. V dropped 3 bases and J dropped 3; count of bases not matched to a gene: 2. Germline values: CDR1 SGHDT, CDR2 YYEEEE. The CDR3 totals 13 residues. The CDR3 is CASSSGTEETQYF. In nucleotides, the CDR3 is TGTGCCAGCAGCTCCGGGACAGAAGAGACCCAGTACTTC.

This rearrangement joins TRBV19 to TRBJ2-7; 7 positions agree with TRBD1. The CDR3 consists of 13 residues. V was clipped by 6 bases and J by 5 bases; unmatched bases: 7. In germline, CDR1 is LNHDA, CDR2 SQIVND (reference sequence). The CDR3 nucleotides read TGTGCCAGTAGGCCCAGGGGGTCGGACGAGCAGTACTTC. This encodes CASRPRGSDEQYF.

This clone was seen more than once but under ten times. CDR3 in DNA: TGTGCCTGGAGTGTACTCCCGGGACATAACTATGGCTACACCTTC. This sequence encodes CAWSVLPGHNYGYTF. The chain combines TRBV30 with TRBJ1-2; D is perhaps TRBD1 (6 bases). Germline values: CDR1 GTSNPN, CDR2 SVGIG (reference sequence). The CDR3 spans 15 residues. V lost 0 bases, J lost 1 base, and 12 bases lay in between.

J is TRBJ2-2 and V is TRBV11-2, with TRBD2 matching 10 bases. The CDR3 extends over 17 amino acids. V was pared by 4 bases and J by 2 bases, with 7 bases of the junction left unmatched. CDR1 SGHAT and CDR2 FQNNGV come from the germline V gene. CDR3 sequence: CASSSRPSGGNTGELFF. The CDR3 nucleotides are TGTGCCAGCAGCTCCCGTCCTAGCGGGGGAAACACCGGGGAGCTGTTTTTT.

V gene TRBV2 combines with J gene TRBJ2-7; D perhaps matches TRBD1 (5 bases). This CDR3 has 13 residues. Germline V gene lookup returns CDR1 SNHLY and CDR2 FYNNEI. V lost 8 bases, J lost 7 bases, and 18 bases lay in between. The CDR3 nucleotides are TGTGCCAGCTCCCTTCTAAGGGGTAGGGAGCAGTACTTC. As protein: CASSLLRGREQYF.

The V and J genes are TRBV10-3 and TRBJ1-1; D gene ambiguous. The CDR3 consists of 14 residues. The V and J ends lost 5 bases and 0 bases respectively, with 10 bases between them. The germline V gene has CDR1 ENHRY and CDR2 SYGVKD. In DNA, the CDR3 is TGTGCCATCAGTCAGGAACTCCTGAACACTGAAGCTTTCTTT. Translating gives CAISQELLNTEAFF.

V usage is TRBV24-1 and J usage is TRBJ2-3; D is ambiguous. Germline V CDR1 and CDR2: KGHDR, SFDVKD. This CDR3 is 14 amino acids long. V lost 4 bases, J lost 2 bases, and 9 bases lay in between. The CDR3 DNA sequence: TGTGCCACCAGTGAGGCAACAGCCACAGATACGCAGTATTTT. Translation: CATSEATATDTQYF.

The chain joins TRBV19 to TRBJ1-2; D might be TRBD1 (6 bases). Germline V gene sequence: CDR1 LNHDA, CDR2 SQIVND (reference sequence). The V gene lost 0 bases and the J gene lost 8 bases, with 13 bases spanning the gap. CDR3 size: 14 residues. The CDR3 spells CASSIDGRGEGYTF. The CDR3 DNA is TGTGCCAGTAGTATAGACGGCAGGGGAGAGGGCTACACCTTC.

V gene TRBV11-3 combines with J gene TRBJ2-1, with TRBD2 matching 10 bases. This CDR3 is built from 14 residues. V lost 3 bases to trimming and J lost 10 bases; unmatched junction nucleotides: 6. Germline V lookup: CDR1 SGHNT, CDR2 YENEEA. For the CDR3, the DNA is TGTGCCAGCAGCTTTACTAGCGGGGCAACCGAGCAGTTCTTC. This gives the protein CASSFTSGATEQFF.

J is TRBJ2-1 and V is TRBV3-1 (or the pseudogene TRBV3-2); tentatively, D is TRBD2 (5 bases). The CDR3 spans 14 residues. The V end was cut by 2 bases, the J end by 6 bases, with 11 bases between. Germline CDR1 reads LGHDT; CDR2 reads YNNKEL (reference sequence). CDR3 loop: CASSQSLAGNEQFF. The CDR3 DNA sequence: TGTGCCAGCAGCCAATCGCTAGCAGGCAATGAGCAGTTCTTC.

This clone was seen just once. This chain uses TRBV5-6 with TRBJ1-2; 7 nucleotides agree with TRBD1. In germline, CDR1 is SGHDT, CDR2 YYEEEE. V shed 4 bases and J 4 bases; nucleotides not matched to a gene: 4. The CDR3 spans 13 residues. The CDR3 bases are TGTGCCAGCAGCAGACAGGGTAGCTATGGCTACACCTTC. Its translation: CASSRQGSYGYTF. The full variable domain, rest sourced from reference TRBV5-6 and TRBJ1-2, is DAGVTQSPTHLIKTRGQQVTLRCSPKSGHDTVSWYQQALGQGPQFIFQYYEEEERQRGNFPDRFSGHQFPNYSSELNVNALLLGDSALYLCASSRQGSYGYTFGSGTRLTVV.

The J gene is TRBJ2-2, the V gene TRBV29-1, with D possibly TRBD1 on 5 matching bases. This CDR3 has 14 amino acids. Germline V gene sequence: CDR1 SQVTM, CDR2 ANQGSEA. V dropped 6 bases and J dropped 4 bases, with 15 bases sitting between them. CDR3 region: CSVAMTVLTGELFF. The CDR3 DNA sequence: TGCAGCGTCGCTATGACAGTGCTCACCGGGGAGCTGTTTTTT.